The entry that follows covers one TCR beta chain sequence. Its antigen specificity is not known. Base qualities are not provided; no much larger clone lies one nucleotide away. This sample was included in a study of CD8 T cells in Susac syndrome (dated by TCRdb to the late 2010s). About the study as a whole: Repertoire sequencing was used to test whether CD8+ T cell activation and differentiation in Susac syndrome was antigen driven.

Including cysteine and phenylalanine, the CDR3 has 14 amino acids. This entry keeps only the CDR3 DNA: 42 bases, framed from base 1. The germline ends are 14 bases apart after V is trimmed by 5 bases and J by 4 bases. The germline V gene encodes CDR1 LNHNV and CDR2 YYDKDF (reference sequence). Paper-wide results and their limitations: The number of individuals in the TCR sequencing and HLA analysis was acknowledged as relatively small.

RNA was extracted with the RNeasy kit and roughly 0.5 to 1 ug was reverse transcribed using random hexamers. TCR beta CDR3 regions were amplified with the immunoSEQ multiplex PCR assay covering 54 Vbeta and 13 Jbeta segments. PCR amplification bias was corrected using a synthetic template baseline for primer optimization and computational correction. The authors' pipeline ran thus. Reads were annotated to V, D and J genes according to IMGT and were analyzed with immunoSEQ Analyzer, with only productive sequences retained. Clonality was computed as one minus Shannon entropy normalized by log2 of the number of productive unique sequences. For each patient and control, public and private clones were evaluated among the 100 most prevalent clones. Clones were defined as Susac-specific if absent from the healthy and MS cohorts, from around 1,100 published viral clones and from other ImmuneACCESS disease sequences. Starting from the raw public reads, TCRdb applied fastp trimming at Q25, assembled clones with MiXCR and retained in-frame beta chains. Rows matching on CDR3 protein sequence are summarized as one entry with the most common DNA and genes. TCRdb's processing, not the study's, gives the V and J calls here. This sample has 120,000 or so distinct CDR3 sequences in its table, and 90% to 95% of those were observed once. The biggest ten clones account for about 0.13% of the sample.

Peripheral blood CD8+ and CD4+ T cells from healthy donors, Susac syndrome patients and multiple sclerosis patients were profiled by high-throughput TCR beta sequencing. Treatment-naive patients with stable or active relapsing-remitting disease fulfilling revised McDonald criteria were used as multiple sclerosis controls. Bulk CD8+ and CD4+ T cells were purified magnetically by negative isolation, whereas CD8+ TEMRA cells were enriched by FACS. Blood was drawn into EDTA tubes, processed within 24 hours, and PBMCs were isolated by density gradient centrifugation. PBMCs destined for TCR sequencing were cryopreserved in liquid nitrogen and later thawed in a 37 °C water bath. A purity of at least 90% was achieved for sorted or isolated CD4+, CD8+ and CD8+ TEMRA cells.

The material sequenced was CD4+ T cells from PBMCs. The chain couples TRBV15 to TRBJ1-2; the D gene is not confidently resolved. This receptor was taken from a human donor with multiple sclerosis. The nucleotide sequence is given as TGTGCCACCAGCCCCCGGTCGGGTTCCTATGGCTACACCTTC. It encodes CATSPRSGSYGYTF.